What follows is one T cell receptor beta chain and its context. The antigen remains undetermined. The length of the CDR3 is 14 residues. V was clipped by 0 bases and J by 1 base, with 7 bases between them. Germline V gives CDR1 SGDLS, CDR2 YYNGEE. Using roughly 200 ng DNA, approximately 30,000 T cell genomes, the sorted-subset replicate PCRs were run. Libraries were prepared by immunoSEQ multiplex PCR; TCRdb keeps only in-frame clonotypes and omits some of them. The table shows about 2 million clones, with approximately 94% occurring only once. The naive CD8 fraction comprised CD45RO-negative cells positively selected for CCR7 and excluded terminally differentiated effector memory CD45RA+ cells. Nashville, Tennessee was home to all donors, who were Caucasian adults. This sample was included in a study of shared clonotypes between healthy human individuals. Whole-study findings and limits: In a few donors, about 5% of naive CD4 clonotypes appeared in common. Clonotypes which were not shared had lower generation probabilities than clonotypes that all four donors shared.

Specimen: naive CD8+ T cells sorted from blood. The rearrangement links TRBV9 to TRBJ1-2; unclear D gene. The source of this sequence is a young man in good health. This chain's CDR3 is CASSVGPGNYGYTF. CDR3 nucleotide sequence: TGTGCCAGCAGCGTAGGTCCGGGTAACTATGGCTACACCTTC.